Listed below are T cell receptor beta chains from one sample, sequenced in a study of CXCR3-negative and CXCR3-positive naive CD8 T cells. No DNA is given; TCRdb re-called the 5' RACE reads and lists each CDR3 protein once. The table gives about 130,000 distinct CDR3 sequences; the top ten clones make up less than 0.55% of it. The sample taken for sequencing was naive CXCR3- CD8+ T cells from blood. The receptors were sampled from a human donor in good health. Some clones in this sample may be carry-over from other donors' samples. CDR3s include the opening cysteine and the closing phenylalanine or tryptophan. The order of the fields is J gene, V gene, CDR3 protein.

>TRBJ2-1|TRBV3-1
CASSLGGLDEQFF
>TRBJ2-7|TRBV7-9
CASSLGGAVIFF
>TRBJ2-1|TRBV9
CASSIQDRFSDEQFF
>TRBJ2-7|TRBV5-1
CASSLLPGLGSSYEQYF
>TRBJ2-1|TRBV29-1
CSVDMGLETNEQFF
>TRBJ2-1|TRBV15
CATSTGQGANEQFF
>TRBJ1-5|TRBV28
CASRWTGGNNQPQHF
>TRBJ1-1|TRBV20-1
CSAWEDTEAFF
>TRBJ2-7|TRBV7-9
CASSLAYGYEQYF
>TRBJ1-1|TRBV6-5
CASSYHAVNTEAFF
>TRBJ2-7|TRBV29-1
CSANGNAYEQYF
>TRBJ2-1|TRBV5-1
CASSLGETGNPYSSYNEQFF
>TRBJ2-7|TRBV29-1
CSVAGSRAEQYF
>TRBJ2-5|TRBV7-8
CASSSSGADETQYF
>TRBJ2-5|TRBV3-1
CASSPRGTSQETQYF
>TRBJ2-3|TRBV6-5
CASSYRSTDTQYF
>TRBJ2-2|TRBV12-3/TRBV12-4
CASSLDLSRYGELFF
>TRBJ2-3|TRBV7-9
CASSLASGLTDTQYF
>TRBJ2-7|TRBV7-9
CASSSPAFYEQYF
>TRBJ2-1|TRBV4-3
CASSQYSRDIANEQFF
>TRBJ2-3|TRBV3-1
CASSQDPPSAGPYTDTQYF
>TRBJ2-5|TRBV27
CASRDRDQETQYF
>TRBJ2-7|TRBV4-3
CASSQDDRTTYEQYF
>TRBJ1-1|TRBV27
CASSQSRDSLNTEAFF